Given below is one T cell receptor beta chain in context. No antigen is known for it. 13 Jbeta primers and 60 Vbeta primers were used for the PCR. Per the authors' pipeline: Roughly 11 million shared chains were among 80 million or so unique TCR beta chains counted in a later analysis. Clones were sequenced by immunoSEQ multiplex PCR, and TCRdb holds only the in-frame ones, with some missing. V and J calls plus clone size are reproduced from that table; the DNA served to infer D and trimming. The sample yields 150,000 to 200,000 clones, 80% seen once. CDR3 length equals 12 residues. Germline V gives CDR1 SNHLY, CDR2 FYNNEI. With 6 bases clipped from V and 8 bases from J, the junction kept 6 bases outside the gene matches. This specimen belongs to a study of cytomegalovirus exposure and HLA in healthy donors. Findings and limits, study-wide: The classifier was said to identify cytomegalovirus status with high specificity and sensitivity. Researchers catalogued about 150 TCR beta chains as cytomegalovirus-associated.

The sequence was obtained from a girl aged 5-17 years in good health and CMV-seropositive. The rearrangement links TRBV2 to TRBJ1-2, with 7 bases aligning to TRBD1. Material: PBMCs. CDR3 in DNA: TGTGCCAGCAGAGACCAGGGGGAAGGCTACACCTTC. Translating gives CASRDQGEGYTF. The full variable domain, completed using reference TRBV2 and TRBJ1-2, is EPEVTQTPSHQVTQMGQEVILRCVPISNHLYFYWYRQILGQKVEFLVSFYNNEISEKSEIFDDQFSVERPDGSNFTLKIRSTKLEDSAMYFCASRDQGEGYTFGSGTRLTVV.